This TCR beta chain stems from a study of blood T cell repertoires in COVID-19. Study background: Samples representing acute and convalescent COVID-19 were sourced from the United States, Italy and Spain. T cells, B-cell-depleted T cells, or PBMCs provided the cDNA or gDNA that served as material.

This CDR3 has 12 residues. Germline V gives CDR1 SEHNR, CDR2 FQNEAQ (reference sequence). Trimming took off 0 bases at V and 6 bases at J, with 6 bases between the two ends. TCRdb keeps only in-frame clones here, not all; method: immunoSEQ multiplex PCR. In the table there are around 100,000 clones, approximately 86% of which are singletons. Sequences were obtained from peripheral blood. The chain employs TRBV7-9 and TRBJ2-7, with a possible D match to TRBD2 (6 bases). The sequence was collected from a man older than 75 with acute or convalescent COVID-19. The CDR3 bases are TGTGCCAGCAGCTTAGCCGGGGGCGAGCAGTACTTC. The encoded protein is CASSLAGGEQYF.